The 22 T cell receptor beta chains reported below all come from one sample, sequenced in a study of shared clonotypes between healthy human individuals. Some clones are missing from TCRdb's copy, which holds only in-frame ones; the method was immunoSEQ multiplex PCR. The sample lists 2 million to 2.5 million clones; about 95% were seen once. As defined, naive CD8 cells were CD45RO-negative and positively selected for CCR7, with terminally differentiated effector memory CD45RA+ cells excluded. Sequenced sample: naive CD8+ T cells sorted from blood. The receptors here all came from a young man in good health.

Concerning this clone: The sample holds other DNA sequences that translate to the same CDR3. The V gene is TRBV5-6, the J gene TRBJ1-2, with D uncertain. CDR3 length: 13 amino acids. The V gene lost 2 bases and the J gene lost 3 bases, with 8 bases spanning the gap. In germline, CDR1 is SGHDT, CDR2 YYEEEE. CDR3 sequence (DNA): TGTGCCAGCAGCTTAGACGGGGACTATGGCTACACCTTC. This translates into CASSLDGDYGYTF.

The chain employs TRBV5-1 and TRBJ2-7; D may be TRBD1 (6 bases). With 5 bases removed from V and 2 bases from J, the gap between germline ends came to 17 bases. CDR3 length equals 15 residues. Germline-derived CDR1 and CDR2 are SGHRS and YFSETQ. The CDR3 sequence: CASRGTGYPPYEQYF. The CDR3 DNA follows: TGCGCCAGCAGAGGAACAGGGTACCCACCCTACGAGCAGTACTTC.

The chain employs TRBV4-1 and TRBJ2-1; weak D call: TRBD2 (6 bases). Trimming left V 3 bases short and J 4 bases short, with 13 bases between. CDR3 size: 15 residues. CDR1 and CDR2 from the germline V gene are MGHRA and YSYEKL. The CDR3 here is CASSQSPGLYNEQFF. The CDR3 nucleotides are TGCGCCAGCAGCCAGAGCCCGGGACTTTACAATGAGCAGTTCTTC.

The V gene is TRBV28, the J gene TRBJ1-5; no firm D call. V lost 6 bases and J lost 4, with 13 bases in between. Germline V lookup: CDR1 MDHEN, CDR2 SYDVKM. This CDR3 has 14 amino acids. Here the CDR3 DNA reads TGTGCCAGCAGCCCCCTGGCGGGGAATCAGCCCCAGCATTTT. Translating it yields CASSPLAGNQPQHF.

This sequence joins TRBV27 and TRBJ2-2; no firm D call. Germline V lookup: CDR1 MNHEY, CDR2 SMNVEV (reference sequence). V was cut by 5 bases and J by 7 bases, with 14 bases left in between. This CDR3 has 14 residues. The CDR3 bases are TGTGCCAGCAGTGGGCTCTGGAACGTCGGGGAGCTGTTTTTT. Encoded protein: CASSGLWNVGELFF.

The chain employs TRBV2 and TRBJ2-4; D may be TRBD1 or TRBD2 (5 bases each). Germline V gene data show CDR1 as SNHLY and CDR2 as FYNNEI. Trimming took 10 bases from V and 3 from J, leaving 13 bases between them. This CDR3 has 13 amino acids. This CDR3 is CATSGTDKNIQYF. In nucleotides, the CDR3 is TGTGCCACGTCCGGGACGGACAAAAACATTCAGTACTTC.

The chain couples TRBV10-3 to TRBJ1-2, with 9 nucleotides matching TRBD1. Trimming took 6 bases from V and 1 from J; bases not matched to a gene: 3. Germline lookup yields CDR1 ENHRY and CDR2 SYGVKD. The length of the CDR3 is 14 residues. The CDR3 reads CAIRGQGHNYGYTF. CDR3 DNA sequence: TGTGCCATCAGGGGACAGGGCCATAACTATGGCTACACCTTC.

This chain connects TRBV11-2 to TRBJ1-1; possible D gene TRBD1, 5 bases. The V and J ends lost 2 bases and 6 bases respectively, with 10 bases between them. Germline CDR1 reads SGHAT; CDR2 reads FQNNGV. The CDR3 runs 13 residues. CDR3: CASSLSGWPEAFF. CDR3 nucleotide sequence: TGTGCCAGCAGCTTATCAGGGTGGCCTGAAGCTTTCTTT. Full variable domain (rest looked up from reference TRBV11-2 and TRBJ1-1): EAGVAQSPRYKIIEKRQSVAFWCNPISGHATLYWYQQILGQGPKLLIQFQNNGVVDDSQLPKDRFSAERLKGVDSTLKIQPAKLEDSAVYLCASSLSGWPEAFFGQGTRLTVV.

The CDR3 region is CASSLVIPGGSNEQFF. CDR3 DNA: TGTGCCAGCAGCTTAGTCATACCAGGGGGATCAAATGAGCAGTTCTTC. The chain joins TRBV7-9 to TRBJ2-1; 7 bases agree with TRBD1. Unmatched junction bases numbered 10, after V lost 1 base and J lost 7 bases. CDR3 size: 16 residues. Germline loops: CDR1 SEHNR, CDR2 FQNEAQ (reference sequence).

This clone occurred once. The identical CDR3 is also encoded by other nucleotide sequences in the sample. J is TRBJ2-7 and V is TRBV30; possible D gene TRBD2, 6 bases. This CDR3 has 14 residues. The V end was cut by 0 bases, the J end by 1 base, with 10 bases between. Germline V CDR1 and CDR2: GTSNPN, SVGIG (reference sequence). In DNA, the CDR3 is TGTGCCTGGAGTGTCGGGACTGGATCCTACGAGCAGTACTTC. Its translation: CAWSVGTGSYEQYF. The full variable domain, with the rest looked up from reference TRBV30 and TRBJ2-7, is SQTIHQWPATLVQPVGSPLSLECTVEGTSNPNLYWYRQAAGRGLQLLFYSVGIGQISSEVPQNLSASRPQDRQFILSSKKLLLSDSGFYLCAWSVGTGSYEQYFGPGTRLTVT.

CDR3 loop: CASSFSHESDEQYF. The CDR3 region has the DNA TGTGCCAGCAGTTTCTCACACGAGTCCGACGAGCAGTACTTC. This chain links TRBV28 with TRBJ2-7; unclear D gene. Trimming stripped 3 bases from V and 5 bases from J, with 14 bases between. CDR3 length: 14 residues. CDR1 is MDHEN, CDR2 SYDVKM, per germline.

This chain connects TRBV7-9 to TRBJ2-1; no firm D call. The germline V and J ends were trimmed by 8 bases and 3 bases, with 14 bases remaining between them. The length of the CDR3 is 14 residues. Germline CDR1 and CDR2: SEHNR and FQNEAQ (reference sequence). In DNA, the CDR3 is TGTGCCAGCGCATTGCCAGGAGACTACAATGAGCAGTTCTTC. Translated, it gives CASALPGDYNEQFF.

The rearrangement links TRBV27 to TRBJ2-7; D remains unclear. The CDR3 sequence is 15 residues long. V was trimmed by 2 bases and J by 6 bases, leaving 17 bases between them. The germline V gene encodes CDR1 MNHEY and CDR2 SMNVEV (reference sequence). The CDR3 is CASSLVGSAVGEQYF. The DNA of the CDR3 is TGTGCCAGCAGTTTAGTCGGATCAGCAGTAGGCGAGCAGTACTTC.

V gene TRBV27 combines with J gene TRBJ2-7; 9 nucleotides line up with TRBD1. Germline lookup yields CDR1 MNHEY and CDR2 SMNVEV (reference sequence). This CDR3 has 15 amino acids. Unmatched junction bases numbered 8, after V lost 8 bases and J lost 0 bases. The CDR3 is CASSYRDRASYEQYF. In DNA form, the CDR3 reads TGTGCCAGCTCGTACCGGGACAGGGCCTCCTACGAGCAGTACTTC.

CDR3 sequence reads: CAIQGVHEQYF. The CDR3 DNA sequence: TGTGCCATCCAGGGGGTCCACGAGCAGTACTTC. This chain joins TRBV2 and TRBJ2-7; TRBD1 agrees at 7 bases. CDR3 length: 11 amino acids. V was pared by 10 bases and J by 5 bases, with 5 bases of the junction left unmatched. Germline assignment: CDR1 SNHLY and CDR2 FYNNEI.

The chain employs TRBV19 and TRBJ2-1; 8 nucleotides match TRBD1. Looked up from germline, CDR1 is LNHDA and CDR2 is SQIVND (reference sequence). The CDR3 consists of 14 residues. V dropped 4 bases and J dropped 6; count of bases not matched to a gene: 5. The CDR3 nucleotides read TGTGCCAGTAGTACCGTTGGGACAGGCAATGAGCAGTTCTTC. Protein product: CASSTVGTGNEQFF.

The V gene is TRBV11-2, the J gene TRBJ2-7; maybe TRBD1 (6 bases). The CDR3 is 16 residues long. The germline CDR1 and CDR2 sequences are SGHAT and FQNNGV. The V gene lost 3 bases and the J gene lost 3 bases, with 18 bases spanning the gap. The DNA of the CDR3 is TGTGCCAGCAGCTTCAGGGGTCGCCAGGGTTTCTACGAGCAGTACTTC. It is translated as CASSFRGRQGFYEQYF.

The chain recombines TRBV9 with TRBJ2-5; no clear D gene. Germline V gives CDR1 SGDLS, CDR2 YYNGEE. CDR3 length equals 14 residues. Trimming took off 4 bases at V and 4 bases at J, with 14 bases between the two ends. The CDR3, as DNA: TGTGCCAGCAGCTCCGGACCGTCCCCAGAGACCCAGTACTTC. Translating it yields CASSSGPSPETQYF.

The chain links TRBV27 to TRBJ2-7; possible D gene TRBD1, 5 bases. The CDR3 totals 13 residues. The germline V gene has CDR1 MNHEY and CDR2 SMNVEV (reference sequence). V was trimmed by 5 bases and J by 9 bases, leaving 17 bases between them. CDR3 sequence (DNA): TGTGCCAGCAGTCCGATCAGTCAGGGCCCGCAGTACTTC. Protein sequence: CASSPISQGPQYF.

This chain's CDR3 is CASSVGRTAPEQYF. For the CDR3, the DNA is TGTGCCAGCAGCGTAGGTAGAACGGCACCCGAGCAGTACTTC. The chain uses TRBV9 and TRBJ2-7; D is ambiguous. This CDR3 comprises 14 residues. Germline CDR1 reads SGDLS; CDR2 reads YYNGEE. V lost 0 bases and J 6 bases, leaving 13 bases between the germline ends.

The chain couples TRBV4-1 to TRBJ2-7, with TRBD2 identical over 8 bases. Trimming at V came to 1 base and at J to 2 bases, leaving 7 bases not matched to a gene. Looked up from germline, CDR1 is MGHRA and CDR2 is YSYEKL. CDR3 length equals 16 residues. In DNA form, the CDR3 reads TGCGCCAGCAGCCAAGTGGTGGCGGGGGGAACCTACGAGCAGTACTTC. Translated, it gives CASSQVVAGGTYEQYF.

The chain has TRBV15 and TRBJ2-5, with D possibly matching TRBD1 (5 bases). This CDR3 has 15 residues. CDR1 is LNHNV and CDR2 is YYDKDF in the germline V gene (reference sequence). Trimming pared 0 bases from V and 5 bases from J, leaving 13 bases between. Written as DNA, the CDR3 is TGTGCCACCAGCAGAGATCTTGGGGCCGGGGAGACCCAGTACTTC. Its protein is CATSRDLGAGETQYF.